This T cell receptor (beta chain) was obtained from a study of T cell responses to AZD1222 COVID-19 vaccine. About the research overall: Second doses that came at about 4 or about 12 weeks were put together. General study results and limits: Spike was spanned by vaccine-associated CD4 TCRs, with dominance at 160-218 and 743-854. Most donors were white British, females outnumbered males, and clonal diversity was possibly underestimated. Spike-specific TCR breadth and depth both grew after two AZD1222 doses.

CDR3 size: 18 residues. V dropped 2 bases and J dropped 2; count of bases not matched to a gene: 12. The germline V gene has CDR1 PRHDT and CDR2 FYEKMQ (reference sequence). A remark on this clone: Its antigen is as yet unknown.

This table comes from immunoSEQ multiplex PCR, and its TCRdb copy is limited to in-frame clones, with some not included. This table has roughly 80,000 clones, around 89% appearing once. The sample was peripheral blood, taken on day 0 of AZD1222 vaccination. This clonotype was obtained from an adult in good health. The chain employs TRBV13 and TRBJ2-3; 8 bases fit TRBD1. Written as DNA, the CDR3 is TGTGCCAGCAGCTTATCTTGGAGAGGACAGGGAAACACAGATACGCAGTATTTT. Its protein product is CASSLSWRGQGNTDTQYF.